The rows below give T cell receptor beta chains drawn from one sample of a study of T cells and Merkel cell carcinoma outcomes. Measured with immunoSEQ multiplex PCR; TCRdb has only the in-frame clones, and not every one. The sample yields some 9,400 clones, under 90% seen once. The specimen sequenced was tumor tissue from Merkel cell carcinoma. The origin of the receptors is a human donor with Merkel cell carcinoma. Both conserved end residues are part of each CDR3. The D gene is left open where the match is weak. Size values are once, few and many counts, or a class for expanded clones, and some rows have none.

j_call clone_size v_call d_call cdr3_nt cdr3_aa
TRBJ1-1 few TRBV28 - TGTGCCAGCAGTTTCGCTACTGAAGCTTTCTTT CASSFATEAFF
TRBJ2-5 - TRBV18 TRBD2 TGTGCCAGCTCTGCCGGGCGGGGGGCCCTCCAAGAGACCCAGTACTTC CASSAGRGALQETQYF
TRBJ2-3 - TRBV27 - TGTGCCAGCAGTTCACACACCTTCGGCACAGATACGCAGTATTTT CASSSHTFGTDTQYF
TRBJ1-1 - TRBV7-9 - TGTGCCAGCAGCCACAGGGAGCGGGGCACTGAAGCTTTCTTT CASSHRERGTEAFF
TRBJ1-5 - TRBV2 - TGTGCCAGCAGTGAGTTTGGGGGCGAGAATCAGCCCCAGCATTTT CASSEFGGENQPQHF
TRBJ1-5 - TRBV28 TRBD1 TGTGCCAGCAGAGTGGGGGGGGCGACAGGGGGCTTCCAGCCCCAGCATTTT CASRVGGATGGFQPQHF
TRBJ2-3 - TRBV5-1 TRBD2 TGCGCCAGCAGCTCTCCGGGACTAGCGGGGGCTAGCACAGATACGCAGTATTTT CASSSPGLAGASTDTQYF
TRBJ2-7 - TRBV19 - TGTGCCAGTAGTACCCGACCGGGTCCCTACGAGCAGTACTTC CASSTRPGPYEQYF
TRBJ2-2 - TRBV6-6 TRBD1 TGTGCCAGCAATCGTCCGGGACAGGAGAACACCGGGGAGCTGTTTTTT CASNRPGQENTGELFF
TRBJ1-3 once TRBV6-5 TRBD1 TGTGCCAGCAGCCCGGACAGGGCAAACACCATATATTTT CASSPDRANTIYF
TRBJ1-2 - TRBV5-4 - TGTGCCAGCAGCTCTCGGGCGGGGGCCACCCATGGCAACACCTTC CASSSRAGATHGNTF
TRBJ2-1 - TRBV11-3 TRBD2 TGTGCCAGCAGCCCAGAGGTGGCGGGGGGTCCCCTTTTCTTC CASSPEVAGGPLFF
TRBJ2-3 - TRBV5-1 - TGCGCCAGCAGCCCTTATTTGGGCACAGATACGCAGTATTTT CASSPYLGTDTQYF
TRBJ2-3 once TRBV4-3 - TGCGCCAGCAGCCTAAAACCGCTAGCGTCAACTAGCACAGATACGCAGTATTTT CASSLKPLASTSTDTQYF
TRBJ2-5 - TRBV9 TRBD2 TGTGCCAGCAGCGATAGCGGGGTTCGCCAAGAGACCCAGTACTTC CASSDSGVRQETQYF
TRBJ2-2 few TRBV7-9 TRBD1 TGTGCCAGCAGCCCTCTCGGACAGGCTAACACCGGGGAGCTGTTTTTT CASSPLGQANTGELFF
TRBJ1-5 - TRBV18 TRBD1 TGTGCCAGCTCACCAAAGACAGGGGATAATCAGCCCCAGCATTTT CASSPKTGDNQPQHF
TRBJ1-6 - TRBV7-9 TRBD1 TGTGCCAGCAGCTCCGGACAGGGGAGATCACCCCTCCACTTT CASSSGQGRSPLHF